These T cell receptor beta chains were read from a single sample in a study of vaccination and CD4 T cells after COVID-19. TCRdb called the PCR reads again in MiXCR, with one record for every CDR3 protein. Here the sample spans under 8,500 distinct CDR3 sequences, 47% being singletons. The antigens these receptors bind are not known. Sequences were obtained from CD4+ T cells from blood, cultured in vitro. The receptors come from a human donor in good health. Each CDR3 is given with its conserved first and last residue. The D gene is left open where the match is weak. Clone sizes are given selectively: once, few, many, or a class where the clone is expanded.

cdr3_nt	cdr3_aa	d_call	v_call	j_call	clone_size
TGCAGTGCTAGGGGGACAGCGGTATATTCACCCCTCCACTTT	CSARGTAVYSPLHF	TRBD1	TRBV20-1	TRBJ1-6	few
TGTGCCAGCTCACCCCCGGGGGGACGGACTAACTATGGCTACACCTTC	CASSPPGGRTNYGYTF	.	TRBV18	TRBJ1-2	.
TGTGCCACCAGCAGAGGGAGTAGCGGGGGGGCCGGCACCGGGGAGCTGTTTTTT	CATSRGSSGGAGTGELFF	TRBD2	TRBV15	TRBJ2-2	few
TGTGCCAGCAGCTTACCTAGCGGCTATGAGCAGTTCTTC	CASSLPSGYEQFF	TRBD2	TRBV11-2	TRBJ2-1	.
TGTGCCAGCAGTCCGCGGACAGGGGTTGCGGAGACCCAGTACTTC	CASSPRTGVAETQYF	TRBD1	TRBV6-2/TRBV6-3	TRBJ2-5	.
TGTGCCAGCAGCGCCTTAGCGGGAGCCGGGGAGCTGTTTTTT	CASSALAGAGELFF	TRBD2	TRBV9	TRBJ2-2	once
TGTGCCAGCAGCGTCAAATCCGGGTTTCCCCCCTACGAGCAGTACTTC	CASSVKSGFPPYEQYF	.	TRBV7-2	TRBJ2-7	.
TGCAGTGCTAGTGACAGTAATGAAAAACTGTTTTTT	CSASDSNEKLFF	.	TRBV20-1	TRBJ1-4	.
TGCAGCGTTAGAACCACTGGGACAGGGAATCAGCCCCAGCATTTT	CSVRTTGTGNQPQHF	TRBD1	TRBV29-1	TRBJ1-5	.
TGTGCCAGCAGTTACCAGGGACGGACTGAAGCTTTCTTT	CASSYQGRTEAFF	.	TRBV6-5	TRBJ1-1	.
TGTGCCAGCAGCCCGTCTGAGGCGGGCCACAGCTCCTACAATGAGCAGTTCTTC	CASSPSEAGHSSYNEQFF	.	TRBV12-3/TRBV12-4	TRBJ2-1	.
TGTGCCAGTAGTCCAACGAACACTGAAGCTTTCTTT	CASSPTNTEAFF	.	TRBV19	TRBJ1-1	.
TGTGCCAGCCAGGTGGTTGGGGGCTACACCTTC	CASQVVGGYTF	.	TRBV6-1	TRBJ1-2	.
TGTGCCAGTAACAGAGGGGACGCCTACGAGCAGTACTTC	CASNRGDAYEQYF	.	TRBV19	TRBJ2-7	.
TGTGCCAGCAGACGTGGACAGGGGGGAGATACGCAGTATTTT	CASRRGQGGDTQYF	TRBD1	TRBV28	TRBJ2-3	.
TGTGCCAGCAGCCCAACGCTAGCGGGGGGTTTGTACGAGCAGTACTTC	CASSPTLAGGLYEQYF	TRBD2	TRBV7-6	TRBJ2-7	few
TGCAGCCAGTTGAGGACAGCTTATAATTCACCCCTCCACTTT	CSQLRTAYNSPLHF	.	TRBV20-1	TRBJ1-6	.
TGCGCCAGCAGTTCAGCGGCAGCGGGATTACGAGAGCAGTTCTTC	CASSSAAAGLREQFF	TRBD2	TRBV5-1	TRBJ2-1	once
TGTGCCAGCAGTGCCCCAGGATACTATGGCTACACCTTC	CASSAPGYYGYTF	.	TRBV12-3/TRBV12-4	TRBJ1-2	few
TGTGCCACCTGGACAGGGGAAGGGTATGGCTACACCTTC	CATWTGEGYGYTF	TRBD1	TRBV10-3	TRBJ1-2	.
TGTGCCAGCAGTCCTTACCGGAGTAGCAATCAGCCCCAGCATTTT	CASSPYRSSNQPQHF	.	TRBV27	TRBJ1-5	.
TGCAGTGCCAATCCCGGGGGGGCCTACGAGCAGTACTTC	CSANPGGAYEQYF	TRBD2	TRBV20-1	TRBJ2-7	.
TGTGCCAGCAGCTTAGGATCTGGGGCTCAGGATATCGGTGGCTACACCTTC	CASSLGSGAQDIGGYTF	.	TRBV11-2	TRBJ1-2	.
TGTGCCAGCAGTTCGCGGCAGGGGGCTTTCAATCAGCCCCAGCATTTT	CASSSRQGAFNQPQHF	TRBD1	TRBV6-5	TRBJ1-5	.
TGCAGTGCTACGGACCCACTACAGGGAGTCGACACCATATATTTT	CSATDPLQGVDTIYF	.	TRBV20-1	TRBJ1-3	.
TGTGCCAGCAGTCAAACGGGAAACACCATATATTTT	CASSQTGNTIYF	.	TRBV6-1	TRBJ1-3	.
TGTGCCATCAGTGAGGGAGGGCAGAACTATGGCTACACCTTC	CAISEGGQNYGYTF	.	TRBV10-3	TRBJ1-2	.